This is a list of T cell receptor beta chains from one sample in a study of blood T cells in healthy people across ages. TCRdb re-called the 5' RACE reads with MiXCR, one entry per CDR3 protein. The table records 1.8 million or so distinct CDR3 sequences, about 39% of them present only once. Sequencing was performed on blood. The receptors here all came from a human donor in good health. The CDR3 runs from the conserved cysteine through the conserved F or W. The D gene is left open where the match is weak. The listing skips clone size in some rows; elsewhere it reads once, few, many or a size class.

size	D	V	J	CDR3	DNA
-	-	TRBV11-1	TRBJ1-2	CASSIGTSSSGGYTF	TGTGCCAGCAGCATCGGGACTTCCTCGAGCGGGGGCTACACTTTC
-	-	TRBV20-1	TRBJ2-1	CSAHQGYEQFF	TGCAGTGCTCACCAGGGGTATGAGCAGTTCTTC
few	-	TRBV5-6	TRBJ2-7	CASSMTPLREQYF	TGTGCCAGCAGTATGACACCATTGAGGGAGCAGTACTTC
few	-	TRBV5-1	TRBJ1-1	CASSLDPGGSYTEAFF	TGCGCCAGCAGCTTGGACCCAGGCGGATCTTACACTGAAGCTTTCTTT
-	TRBD2	TRBV25-1	TRBJ2-3	CASSEISGGGTDTQYF	TGTGCCAGCAGTGAAATTAGCGGGGGGGGCACAGATACGCAGTATTTT
-	-	TRBV5-1	TRBJ2-7	CASSLSWGGAQGYEQYF	TGCGCCAGCAGCTTGTCCTGGGGGGGGGCGCAGGGCTACGAGCAGTACTTC
-	TRBD1	TRBV20-1	TRBJ2-5	CSARTGPQSVETQYF	TGCAGTGCTCGGACAGGTCCCCAGTCGGTAGAGACCCAGTACTTC
-	-	TRBV5-1	TRBJ2-1	CASSLQTGRSYNEQFF	TGCGCCAGCAGCCTCCAGACAGGCCGCTCCTACAATGAGCAGTTCTTC
-	-	TRBV2	TRBJ1-4	CASSDQQGFAEKLFF	TGTGCCAGCAGTGATCAACAGGGTTTTGCTGAAAAACTGTTTTTT
-	TRBD2	TRBV6-8	TRBJ2-3	CASSYLAGGPTDTQYF	TGTGCCAGCAGTTACCTAGCGGGGGGCCCCACAGATACGCAGTATTTT
few	TRBD2	TRBV7-2	TRBJ2-3	CASSFSGGAIDTQYF	TGTGCCAGCAGCTTTAGCGGGGGGGCAATAGATACGCAGTATTTT
-	TRBD1	TRBV12-5	TRBJ2-4	CASGSDRGYNEQYF	TGTGCTAGTGGTTCTGACAGGGGGTACAATGAGCAGTACTTC
-	-	TRBV20-1	TRBJ2-5	CSARGLQETQYF	TGCAGTGCTAGAGGTTTACAAGAGACCCAGTACTTC
few	-	TRBV5-1	TRBJ1-2	CASSLEAGFNYGYTF	TGCGCCAGCAGCTTGGAGGCAGGCTTTAACTATGGCTACACCTTC
few	TRBD1	TRBV11-2	TRBJ1-2	CASSLQGQGGFYGYTF	TGTGCCAGCAGCTTACAAGGACAGGGAGGGTTCTATGGCTACACCTTC
-	TRBD1	TRBV5-6	TRBJ2-6	CASSPTGGLGSGANVLTF	TGTGCCAGCAGCCCGACAGGGGGGCTTGGGTCTGGGGCCAACGTCCTGACTTTC
-	TRBD2	TRBV2	TRBJ2-3	CASTPVRTRRDMQYF	TGTGCCAGCACCCCGGTCCGGACTAGGCGGGATATGCAGTATTTT
-	-	TRBV14	TRBJ1-2	CASSQVAYGYTF	TGTGCCAGCAGCCAAGTCGCCTATGGCTACACCTTC
-	-	TRBV5-8	TRBJ2-1	CASSLVWQSVSYNEQFF	TGTGCCAGCAGCTTGGTATGGCAGTCAGTCTCCTACAATGAGCAGTTCTTC
-	TRBD1	TRBV14	TRBJ2-3	CTSSQEYGTGRSDTQYF	TGTACCAGCAGCCAAGAATACGGGACAGGAAGGTCAGATACGCAGTATTTT
-	TRBD2	TRBV29-1	TRBJ2-1	CSVIPGLANYNEQFF	TGCAGCGTTATACCGGGACTAGCGAACTACAATGAGCAGTTCTTC
few	-	TRBV3-1	TRBJ2-7	CASSQDLTRGPYEQYF	TGTGCCAGCAGCCAAGATCTCACCAGGGGTCCCTACGAGCAGTACTTC
-	-	TRBV7-9	TRBJ2-2	CAGYWEAGELFF	TGTGCCGGATATTGGGAGGCCGGGGAGCTGTTTTTT
-	-	TRBV20-1	TRBJ2-5	CSAATETQYF	TGCAGTGCTGCCACAGAGACCCAGTACTTC
-	-	TRBV4-2	TRBJ1-2	CASSQDPGWQGTGYTF	TGTGCCAGCAGCCAAGATCCCGGGTGGCAGGGGACAGGCTACACCTTC